These T cell receptor beta chains were read from a single sample in a study of blood T cell repertoires in COVID-19. Profiling relied on immunoSEQ multiplex PCR, and the TCRdb table lists in-frame clones only, not all of them. The sample holds about 89,000 clones; about 91% are singletons and the top ten take 2.3%. Sequenced input: peripheral blood. The receptors were gathered from a human donor with active COVID-19. The donor label of this sample is uncertain. Each CDR3 is given with its conserved first and last residue. D genes are given only for firm matches. The size entry is marked missing in some rows and otherwise reads once, few, many or a size class.

CDR3 DNA: TGTGCCAGCAGCACCACTAGCGGGGCAAACAATGAGCAGTTCTTC
CDR3 protein: CASSTTSGANNEQFF
J gene: TRBJ2-1
V gene: TRBV27
clone size: .
D gene: TRBD2

CDR3 DNA: TGTGCCAGCAGCTTAAATGCAGGGACAAATCAGCCCCAGCATTTT
CDR3 protein: CASSLNAGTNQPQHF
J gene: TRBJ1-5
V gene: TRBV5-6
clone size: .
D gene: .

CDR3 DNA: TGTGCCAGTAAATCTGAGGCGGCGTCAGAGACCCAGTACTTC
CDR3 protein: CASKSEAASETQYF
J gene: TRBJ2-5
V gene: TRBV19
clone size: .
D gene: .

CDR3 DNA: TGTGCCAGCAGCTTAGTATGGCGGGGGTACAATGAGCAGTTCTTC
CDR3 protein: CASSLVWRGYNEQFF
J gene: TRBJ2-1
V gene: TRBV7-2
clone size: .
D gene: TRBD2

CDR3 DNA: TGTGCCAGCAGCGCGTGGGGAGGGAACACCGGGGAGCTGTTTTTT
CDR3 protein: CASSAWGGNTGELFF
J gene: TRBJ2-2
V gene: TRBV9
clone size: .
D gene: .

CDR3 DNA: TGTGCCACCAGCAGCCCCAGGGGGGACAGGGATCTTATGGGCAAAAACATTCAGTACTTC
CDR3 protein: CATSSPRGDRDLMGKNIQYF
J gene: TRBJ2-4
V gene: TRBV15
clone size: .
D gene: TRBD1

CDR3 DNA: TGTGCCAGCAGCTTAGCGTCCGGGACTGAAGCTTTCTTT
CDR3 protein: CASSLASGTEAFF
J gene: TRBJ1-1
V gene: TRBV7-8
clone size: .
D gene: .

CDR3 DNA: TGTGCCAGCAGTGGGACAGGGAATGAAAAACTGTTTTTT
CDR3 protein: CASSGTGNEKLFF
J gene: TRBJ1-4
V gene: TRBV2
clone size: .
D gene: TRBD1

CDR3 DNA: TGTGCCAGCAGCTCCGGACAGGGCTATGGCTACACCTTC
CDR3 protein: CASSSGQGYGYTF
J gene: TRBJ1-2
V gene: TRBV5-4
clone size: once
D gene: TRBD1

CDR3 DNA: TGTGCCAGCAGTCTCGGGATATATCAGCCCCAGCATTTT
CDR3 protein: CASSLGIYQPQHF
J gene: TRBJ1-5
V gene: TRBV28
clone size: once
D gene: .

CDR3 DNA: TGCGCCAGCAGTGAGAGGCAGGGCTACAATGAGCAGTTCTTC
CDR3 protein: CASSERQGYNEQFF
J gene: TRBJ2-1
V gene: TRBV10-1
clone size: .
D gene: .

CDR3 DNA: TGTGCCAGCAGCACTAAGCCCGGACAGGGGTGCAATCAGCCCCAGCATTTT
CDR3 protein: CASSTKPGQGCNQPQHF
J gene: TRBJ1-5
V gene: TRBV21-1
clone size: .
D gene: .

CDR3 DNA: TGTGCCAGCAGCTTGACCAGAAATAATTCACCCCTCCACTTT
CDR3 protein: CASSLTRNNSPLHF
J gene: TRBJ1-6
V gene: TRBV5-4
clone size: once
D gene: .

CDR3 DNA: TGCGCCAGCAGCTTTCTAGCGGGGGGAGCCGATACGCAGTATTTT
CDR3 protein: CASSFLAGGADTQYF
J gene: TRBJ2-3
V gene: TRBV5-1
clone size: once
D gene: TRBD2

CDR3 DNA: TGTGCCAGCAGCCCCTACGCGTCTGTCCAAGAGACCCAGTACTTC
CDR3 protein: CASSPYASVQETQYF
J gene: TRBJ2-5
V gene: TRBV5-6
clone size: .
D gene: .

CDR3 DNA: TGTGCCAGCAGTATAGGACAGGGGGCCCTCGGCCCCCTATCGGGCTACACCTTC
CDR3 protein: CASSIGQGALGPLSGYTF
J gene: TRBJ1-2
V gene: TRBV27
clone size: .
D gene: TRBD1

CDR3 DNA: TGTGCCAGCAGCCAAGCTACCGGGACTAGCGGGGCCTACGAGCAGTACTTC
CDR3 protein: CASSQATGTSGAYEQYF
J gene: TRBJ2-7
V gene: TRBV4-2
clone size: .
D gene: TRBD2

CDR3 DNA: TGTGCCAGCAGCTTAGGGACACCGAACACCGGGGAGCTGTTTTTT
CDR3 protein: CASSLGTPNTGELFF
J gene: TRBJ2-2
V gene: TRBV7-9
clone size: .
D gene: .

CDR3 DNA: TGTGCCATCAGTGAGTCTGGGACAGCGATCCACGTCCTGACTTTC
CDR3 protein: CAISESGTAIHVLTF
J gene: TRBJ2-6
V gene: TRBV10-3
clone size: once
D gene: TRBD1

CDR3 DNA: TGTGCCATCAGTGGAACTACCACAGATACGCAGTATTTT
CDR3 protein: CAISGTTTDTQYF
J gene: TRBJ2-3
V gene: TRBV10-3
clone size: .
D gene: .

CDR3 DNA: TGTGCCAGCAGCGAGGCAGGGATTTTAACTGAAGCTTTCTTT
CDR3 protein: CASSEAGILTEAFF
J gene: TRBJ1-1
V gene: TRBV5-4
clone size: .
D gene: .

CDR3 DNA: TGTGCCAGCAGCCCTTTACAGGGGGATGACAATCAGCCCCAGCATTTT
CDR3 protein: CASSPLQGDDNQPQHF
J gene: TRBJ1-5
V gene: TRBV7-9
clone size: .
D gene: TRBD1

CDR3 DNA: TGTGCCAGCAGCTTAGCGGGACCAAAGGGAGGGGAGACCCAGTACTTC
CDR3 protein: CASSLAGPKGGETQYF
J gene: TRBJ2-5
V gene: TRBV5-4
clone size: .
D gene: TRBD2

CDR3 DNA: TGCGCCAGCAGCTTTTGGGCAGGGATCACCTACGAGCAGTACTTC
CDR3 protein: CASSFWAGITYEQYF
J gene: TRBJ2-7
V gene: TRBV5-1
clone size: .
D gene: .

CDR3 DNA: TGCGCCAGCAGCTCACTGGACAGGGTTGGCGGCTACACCTTC
CDR3 protein: CASSSLDRVGGYTF
J gene: TRBJ1-2
V gene: TRBV5-1
clone size: .
D gene: TRBD1

CDR3 DNA: TGTGCCAGCAGCCCACGGACTAGCGTACTATTCGAGCAGTACTTC
CDR3 protein: CASSPRTSVLFEQYF
J gene: TRBJ2-7
V gene: TRBV3-1/TRBV3-2
clone size: .
D gene: TRBD2

CDR3 DNA: TGTGCCAGCAGTCACAAGCCTGGGGCGGAAGCTTTCTTT
CDR3 protein: CASSHKPGAEAFF
J gene: TRBJ1-1
V gene: TRBV4-2
clone size: .
D gene: .

CDR3 DNA: TGTGCCAGTAGCGCACTAGCGGGTACCCAAGAGACCCAGTACTTC
CDR3 protein: CASSALAGTQETQYF
J gene: TRBJ2-5
V gene: TRBV19
clone size: once
D gene: TRBD2

CDR3 DNA: TGTGCCAGTAGCCCCGACAGGGGGGCCGGAGATACGCAGTATTTT
CDR3 protein: CASSPDRGAGDTQYF
J gene: TRBJ2-3
V gene: TRBV19
clone size: .
D gene: TRBD1

CDR3 DNA: TGTGCCAGCAGAGGGGGCCTACCAACAGATACGCAGTATTTT
CDR3 protein: CASRGGLPTDTQYF
J gene: TRBJ2-3
V gene: TRBV6-5
clone size: .
D gene: TRBD1

CDR3 DNA: TGTGCCATCAGTGCCGAGCGGGGGCTGGGGGAGACCCAGTACTTC
CDR3 protein: CAISAERGLGETQYF
J gene: TRBJ2-5
V gene: TRBV10-3
clone size: .
D gene: TRBD2

CDR3 DNA: TGCGCCAGCAGCCAAGATTCGGCACTAGGGGAGCAGTACTTC
CDR3 protein: CASSQDSALGEQYF
J gene: TRBJ2-7
V gene: TRBV4-3
clone size: .
D gene: .

CDR3 DNA: TGTGCCAGCAGCTTAGGGGCTTCTTCCTACGAGCAGTACTTC
CDR3 protein: CASSLGASSYEQYF
J gene: TRBJ2-7
V gene: TRBV7-2
clone size: .
D gene: .

CDR3 DNA: TGTGCCAGCCTGGAGGGTGGAAACAATGAGCAGTTCTTC
CDR3 protein: CASLEGGNNEQFF
J gene: TRBJ2-1
V gene: TRBV13
clone size: .
D gene: .

CDR3 DNA: TGTGCCAGCAGGGGAACAGGGGATCAGCCCCAGCATTTT
CDR3 protein: CASRGTGDQPQHF
J gene: TRBJ1-5
V gene: TRBV28
clone size: .
D gene: TRBD1

CDR3 DNA: TGTGCCAGCGATCGGGGGCAAGAGACCCAGTACTTC
CDR3 protein: CASDRGQETQYF
J gene: TRBJ2-5
V gene: TRBV2
clone size: .
D gene: .

CDR3 DNA: TGTGCCAGCAGCGCCGCCCTGCTGGGGAGCGGCTACACCTTC
CDR3 protein: CASSAALLGSGYTF
J gene: TRBJ1-2
V gene: TRBV9
clone size: .
D gene: .

CDR3 DNA: TGTGCCAGCAGGGGGGGGAAATACACCATATATTTT
CDR3 protein: CASRGGKYTIYF
J gene: TRBJ1-3
V gene: TRBV2
clone size: .
D gene: .

CDR3 DNA: TGTGCCAGCAGCTTACAACAGGGGACCTACGAGCAGTACTTC
CDR3 protein: CASSLQQGTYEQYF
J gene: TRBJ2-7
V gene: TRBV7-9
clone size: once
D gene: TRBD1

CDR3 DNA: TGTGCCAGCAGTGAAACAGGGTATGGCACAGATACGCAGTATTTT
CDR3 protein: CASSETGYGTDTQYF
J gene: TRBJ2-3
V gene: TRBV6-1
clone size: .
D gene: .

CDR3 DNA: TGCGCCAGCAGCCATGATGGGGCAGGGGGCGGACAACCGCAGTACTTC
CDR3 protein: CASSHDGAGGGQPQYF
J gene: TRBJ2-7
V gene: TRBV4-3
clone size: .
D gene: TRBD1

CDR3 DNA: TGCAGCGTTGCCCCGGCCGAGGTGGCTTTCTTT
CDR3 protein: CSVAPAEVAFF
J gene: TRBJ1-1
V gene: TRBV29-1
clone size: .
D gene: .

CDR3 DNA: TGCGCCAGCAGCTTGGATCAAGCCCGCACAGATACGCAGTATTTT
CDR3 protein: CASSLDQARTDTQYF
J gene: TRBJ2-3
V gene: TRBV5-1
clone size: .
D gene: .

CDR3 DNA: TGTGCCAGCAGTTTCCTCGGGGAGACTAATGAAAAACTGTTTTTT
CDR3 protein: CASSFLGETNEKLFF
J gene: TRBJ1-4
V gene: TRBV7-9
clone size: .
D gene: .

CDR3 DNA: TGTGCCAGCAGGCCAGCGTTTCAGGGCTCCTACGAGCAGTACTTC
CDR3 protein: CASRPAFQGSYEQYF
J gene: TRBJ2-7
V gene: TRBV6-5
clone size: .
D gene: .

CDR3 DNA: TGTGCCACCCTCGCGGGGGGAACAGATACGCAGTATTTT
CDR3 protein: CATLAGGTDTQYF
J gene: TRBJ2-3
V gene: TRBV15
clone size: .
D gene: TRBD2

CDR3 DNA: TGTGCCAGCAGCTTAGTTTTTTCACAGGTTAACTACGAGCAGTACTTC
CDR3 protein: CASSLVFSQVNYEQYF
J gene: TRBJ2-7
V gene: TRBV7-8
clone size: .
D gene: .

CDR3 DNA: TGTGCCAGCAGCTTATATGAGCAGCCCCAGCATTTT
CDR3 protein: CASSLYEQPQHF
J gene: TRBJ1-5
V gene: TRBV7-9
clone size: .
D gene: .

CDR3 DNA: TGTGCCAGTAGCATTGGGCTATTCCAAGAGACCCAGTACTTC
CDR3 protein: CASSIGLFQETQYF
J gene: TRBJ2-5
V gene: TRBV19
clone size: .
D gene: .

CDR3 DNA: TGTGCCAGCAGCCCCCGAGGAGGGGGGGCGGGGAATGAGCAGTTCTTC
CDR3 protein: CASSPRGGGAGNEQFF
J gene: TRBJ2-1
V gene: TRBV5-4
clone size: .
D gene: .

CDR3 DNA: TGTGCCAGCAGCTCCCGAGGGGGCTCCTATAATTCACCCCTCCACTTT
CDR3 protein: CASSSRGGSYNSPLHF
J gene: TRBJ1-6
V gene: TRBV9
clone size: .
D gene: .

CDR3 DNA: TGTGCCAGCAGCCAGAACCGGGAGAACACTGAAGCTTTCTTT
CDR3 protein: CASSQNRENTEAFF
J gene: TRBJ1-1
V gene: TRBV3-1/TRBV3-2
clone size: .
D gene: .

CDR3 DNA: TGTGCCAGCGGCGCAGCCGGGAATAGTTTCTTT
CDR3 protein: CASGAAGNSFF
J gene: TRBJ1-1
V gene: TRBV25-1
clone size: .
D gene: .

CDR3 DNA: TGCGCCAGCAGCCATTCAAGGCTAGCGGGGTTCGGCAATGAGCAGTTCTTC
CDR3 protein: CASSHSRLAGFGNEQFF
J gene: TRBJ2-1
V gene: TRBV4-1
clone size: .
D gene: TRBD2

CDR3 DNA: TGTGCCAGCAGCTTATCAAGCGGGGGTGAGCTTATCGGAAACACCATATATTTT
CDR3 protein: CASSLSSGGELIGNTIYF
J gene: TRBJ1-3
V gene: TRBV7-9
clone size: .
D gene: .

CDR3 DNA: TGTGCCAGTAGCGAAACGACCGGACTAGCGGACTCCTACGAGCAGTACTTC
CDR3 protein: CASSETTGLADSYEQYF
J gene: TRBJ2-7
V gene: TRBV19
clone size: once
D gene: TRBD2

CDR3 DNA: TGTGCCAGCAGCCGGGGGGCCGTTAACACCGGGGAGCTGTTTTTT
CDR3 protein: CASSRGAVNTGELFF
J gene: TRBJ2-2
V gene: TRBV11-3
clone size: .
D gene: .

CDR3 DNA: TGTGCCAGCAGTGAATGGTTGGGCGGGGAGACCCAGTACTTC
CDR3 protein: CASSEWLGGETQYF
J gene: TRBJ2-5
V gene: TRBV25-1
clone size: once
D gene: .

CDR3 DNA: TGCGCCAGCAGCACCCGGCCGGGACAGGGAACGGACGAGCAGTACTTC
CDR3 protein: CASSTRPGQGTDEQYF
J gene: TRBJ2-7
V gene: TRBV5-1
clone size: .
D gene: TRBD1